A single sample gave rise to the 10 T cell receptor beta chains below, sequenced in a study of graft-versus-host responses after intestinal transplantation. The method was immunoSEQ multiplex PCR; TCRdb's version includes in-frame clones alone and lacks a portion of them. The sample includes some 100,000 clones, 80% to 95% of them seen just once. For these TCRs, the target antigens are not known. This specimen was unstimulated CD8+ T cells sorted from spleen or lymph node cells, taken before transplant. The receptors were gathered from a human donor who was the organ donor for an intestinal transplant.

This chain uses TRBV5-1 with TRBJ2-7, with TRBD2 as a possible D gene (5 bases). The CDR3 consists of 15 residues. With 4 bases removed from V and 0 bases from J, the gap between germline ends came to 14 bases. Germline loops: CDR1 SGHRS, CDR2 YFSETQ. The CDR3 sequence is CASSPLSGYSYEQYF. In DNA form, the CDR3 reads TGCGCCAGCAGCCCCCTGAGCGGATACTCCTACGAGCAGTACTTC.

The V call is TRBV5-1, the J call TRBJ2-6; D unresolved. The CDR3 runs 15 residues. Germline V gives CDR1 SGHRS, CDR2 YFSETQ. Trimming removed 0 bases at V and 0 bases at J, with 4 bases between. This chain's CDR3 is CASSLGSSGANVLTF. The CDR3 DNA reads as TGCGCCAGCAGCTTGGGTAGCTCTGGGGCCAACGTCCTGACTTTC.

The J gene is TRBJ1-4, the V gene TRBV12-5; no definite D call. This CDR3 is 13 amino acids long. V was clipped by 7 bases and J by 5 bases, with 11 bases between them. Germline CDR1 reads LGHNT; CDR2 reads FRNRAP. The CDR3 here is CASVEQINEKLFF. The CDR3 DNA follows: TGTGCTAGTGTTGAACAGATAAATGAAAAACTGTTTTTT.

The V and J genes are TRBV7-9 and TRBJ2-1, with D possibly TRBD1 on 6 matching bases. V shed 0 bases and J shed 2 bases, with 14 bases lying between them. This CDR3 region has 17 residues. The V gene's germline CDR1 is SEHNR and CDR2 FQNEAQ (reference sequence). The CDR3 reads CASSLAKQGFAYNEQFF. DNA of the CDR3: TGTGCCAGCAGCTTAGCGAAGCAGGGGTTCGCCTACAATGAGCAGTTCTTC.

The rearrangement uses TRBV15 and TRBJ2-7, with D uncertain. Germline loops: CDR1 LNHNV, CDR2 YYDKDF (reference sequence). The CDR3 runs to 13 residues. Trimming stripped 3 bases from V and 5 bases from J, with 11 bases between. In DNA, the CDR3 is TGTGCCACCAGCAGGGTCCCCAGCGACGAGCAGTACTTC. Protein sequence: CATSRVPSDEQYF.

The chain has TRBV5-6 and TRBJ1-2, with D uncertain. The V and J ends lost 0 bases and 1 base respectively, with 7 bases between them. Germline CDR1 is SGHDT and CDR2 is YYEEEE. This CDR3 comprises 14 residues. CDR3 region: CASSLGGSNYGYTF. The CDR3 DNA reads as TGTGCCAGCAGCTTGGGCGGTAGTAACTATGGCTACACCTTC. Full variable domain (rest looked up from reference TRBV5-6 and TRBJ1-2): DAGVTQSPTHLIKTRGQQVTLRCSPKSGHDTVSWYQQALGQGPQFIFQYYEEEERQRGNFPDRFSGHQFPNYSSELNVNALLLGDSALYLCASSLGGSNYGYTFGSGTRLTVV.

This chain uses TRBV2 with TRBJ2-1; 10 bases map to TRBD2. Germline V gene lookup returns CDR1 SNHLY and CDR2 FYNNEI. V shed 8 bases and J 7 bases; nucleotides not matched to a gene: 14. This CDR3 is built from 16 residues. CDR3 sequence (DNA): TGTGCCAGCTCCCAGAAAACTAGCGGGGCAGTAAATGAGCAGTTCTTC. Translation gives CASSQKTSGAVNEQFF.

DNA of the CDR3: TGTGCCAGCAGCTCAGAGGGAGATGGAGAATATGGCTACACCTTC. It codes for CASSSEGDGEYGYTF. V usage is TRBV7-6 and J usage is TRBJ1-2; no clear D. CDR1 and CDR2 from the germline V gene are SGHVS and FNYEAQ. The CDR3 extends over 15 amino acids. V was shortened by 4 bases and J by 5 bases, with 17 bases between the two germline ends.

The chain links TRBV4-1 to TRBJ2-7; 9 nucleotides line up with TRBD2. Germline CDR1 and CDR2: MGHRA and YSYEKL. After removal of 3 bases from V and 5 bases from J, the junction contained 5 bases not matched to a gene. The CDR3 totals 14 residues. This chain's CDR3 is CASSQGLAFDEQYF. CDR3 sequence (DNA): TGCGCCAGCAGCCAGGGACTAGCTTTCGACGAGCAGTACTTC.

The V and J genes are TRBV29-1 and TRBJ1-1; possibly TRBD1 for D (6 bases). In germline, CDR1 is SQVTM, CDR2 ANQGSEA. CDR3 size: 16 residues. With 4 bases removed from V and 8 bases from J, the gap between germline ends came to 26 bases. In nucleotides, the CDR3 is TGCAGCGTTGCAGGTGTGCCCCTGACAGGCCGGGAAGAAGCTTTCTTT. Encoded protein: CSVAGVPLTGREEAFF. Full variable domain (outside the CDR3, taken from reference TRBV29-1 and TRBJ1-1): SAVISQKPSRDICQRGTSLTIQCQVDSQVTMMFWYRQQPGQSLTLIATANQGSEATYESGFVIDKFPISRPNLTFSTLTVSNMSPEDSSIYLCSVAGVPLTGREEAFFGQGTRLTVV.